The clone carrying this T cell receptor beta chain came up a few times. Its antigen remains unidentified. This sample stems from a study of beta chain features in type 1 diabetes. Of the isolated RNA, all was reverse transcribed, and so the sequenced material was expressed TCRB transcripts. The method was immunoSEQ multiplex PCR; TCRdb's version includes in-frame clones alone and lacks a portion of them. This table holds some 150,000 clones, around an eighth found once. Deletions cut 0 bases from V and 4 bases from J, with 9 bases between. Germline loops: CDR1 LNHNV, CDR2 YYDKDF (reference sequence). CDR3 length equals 14 residues. Notes on the study in general: Shortening that was moderate but significant affected the TCRB CDR3s of Type 1 diabetes patients in all four CD4+ subsets.

The sample comprised central memory CD4+ T cells from blood. The receptor's source is a man aged 18 to 29 with type 1 diabetes. This sequence joins TRBV15 and TRBJ2-5; D gene uncertain. CDR3 nucleotides: TGTGCCACCAGCAGAGAGGTTTCAAGAGAGACCCAGTACTTC. Protein product: CATSREVSRETQYF.